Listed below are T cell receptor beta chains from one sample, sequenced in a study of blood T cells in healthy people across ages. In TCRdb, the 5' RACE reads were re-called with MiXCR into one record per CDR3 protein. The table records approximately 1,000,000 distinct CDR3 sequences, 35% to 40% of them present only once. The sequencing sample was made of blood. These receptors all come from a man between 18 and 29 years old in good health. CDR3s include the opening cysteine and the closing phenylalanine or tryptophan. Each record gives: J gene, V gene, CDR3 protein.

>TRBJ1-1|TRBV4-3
CASSQRTVNTEAFF
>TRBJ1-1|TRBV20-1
CSAPRGLNTEAFF
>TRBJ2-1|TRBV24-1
CATSDLGDHSYNVQFF
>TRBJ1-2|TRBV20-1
CSAREAAGGGYGYTF
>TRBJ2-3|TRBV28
CASSFLPRSLGPDTDTQYF
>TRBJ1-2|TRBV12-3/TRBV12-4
CASSPGQGLYGYTF
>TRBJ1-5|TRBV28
CASSLSLQGSQPQHF
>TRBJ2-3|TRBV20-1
CSTSSPLAGATDTQYF
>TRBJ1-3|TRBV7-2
CASSPVSRDSGNTIYF
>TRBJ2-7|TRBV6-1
CASSQVGGSEVTYEQYF
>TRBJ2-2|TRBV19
CASSMRQSTGELFF
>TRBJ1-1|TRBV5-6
CASSAPTREQAFF
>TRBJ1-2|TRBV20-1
CSAPGPNGYTF